There are a few counts of the clone carrying this T cell receptor (beta chain). The missing CDR3 end, 3 residues past where the read stops, is filled in from the germline J gene. V was cut by 0 bases and J by 5 bases, with 7 bases left in between. This CDR3 comprises 13 residues. In germline, CDR1 is KGHSH, CDR2 LQKENI. This sample is drawn from a study of T cell clonality in common variable immunodeficiency. Clones were read by immunoSEQ multiplex PCR, and TCRdb kept only the in-frame ones, dropping some. Singletons are absent from the sample, which has under 45,000 clones. The V call is TRBV18, the J call TRBJ1-1; D is unclear. The clonotype comes from a person between 18 and 69 years old in good health. Sequencing was performed on peripheral blood mononuclear cells. CDR3 in amino acids: CASSPPTGTEAFF. CDR3 DNA (partial): TGTGCCAGCTCACCACCGACGGGTACTGAA.